This T cell receptor (beta chain) was recorded in a study of blood T cell repertoires in COVID-19. Generated by immunoSEQ multiplex PCR, the TCRdb table keeps only in-frame clones and is missing some. This table holds hundreds of thousands of clones, over 75% found once. In its sample, this clone was seen once. Per germline, CDR1 MNHEY and CDR2 SVGAGI. The CDR3 spans 13 residues. V was clipped by 5 bases and J by 8 bases, with 12 bases between them. Donors in Cohort 3 who had recovered were those with two negative PCRs, healthcare professional clearance, or resolution of their symptoms. The chain links TRBV6-5 to TRBJ1-4; D unresolved. This TCR derives from a man aged 25-45 years who had recovered from COVID-19. The specimen sequenced was PBMCs or T cells enriched from blood (not recorded which). The CDR3 nucleotides read TGTGCCAGCAGTCGAGGTGGCGGGGAAAAACTGTTTTTT. Protein sequence: CASSRGGGEKLFF.